A single sample gave rise to the 13 T cell receptor beta chains below, sequenced in a study of spatial heterogeneity in lung cancer. Whole-study results and caveats: Mutation tallies in tumors tracked expanded intratumoral alpha and beta TCR counts.

Their antigen targets remain unknown. The time point here: sample taken at primary tumor resection. Using its own MiXCR run on the 5' RACE reads, TCRdb lists one record per CDR3 protein. Among about 20,000 distinct CDR3 sequences listed, 5.8% were seen once. The specimen was lung tumor tissue, collected at surgery. The origin of the receptors is a female donor with early-stage non-small cell lung cancer.

At least ten counts were recorded for this clonotype. A library made for alpha chains picked up this beta chain off target, so its size means little. The chain carries TRBV7-9 and TRBJ1-2; 7 bases match TRBD1. V trimming: 5 bases; J trimming: 2 bases; junction bases outside the gene matches: 2. There are 13 residues in the CDR3. Germline V gene sequence: CDR1 SEHNR, CDR2 FQNEAQ (reference sequence). CDR3 DNA sequence: TGTGCCAGCAGCGTGACAGGGAACTATGGCTACACCTTC. This encodes CASSVTGNYGYTF.

This clonotype was observed at least ten times. Within a library made for alpha chains, this beta chain is off target, and its count is uninformative. The CDR3 reads CASSPYSGREEEQYF. CDR3 sequence (DNA): TGTGCCAGCAGTCCATATAGCGGGAGGGAAGAAGAGCAGTACTTC. The rearrangement joins TRBV12-3 or TRBV12-4 to TRBJ2-7; 11 bases match TRBD2. The CDR3 spans 15 residues. The junction had 10 bases not matched to a gene; V was cut back by 5 bases and J by 7 bases.

This clonotype was seen ten or more times. For a library built for alpha chains, this beta chain is a stray read; little rests on its size. CDR3 sequence: CATSAPGVTDTQYF. CDR3 nucleotides: TGTGCCACCAGTGCGCCAGGGGTGACAGATACGCAGTATTTT. This chain connects TRBV24-1 to TRBJ2-3, with D maybe TRBD1 (6 bases). CDR3 size: 14 residues. Between the trimmed V and J ends, which lost 5 bases and 3 bases, there was a span of 11 bases. Per germline, CDR1 KGHDR and CDR2 SFDVKD.

In its sample, this clonotype was seen many times. This beta chain turned up in a library designed for alpha chains; as an off-target read, its abundance says little. This sequence joins TRBV5-1 and TRBJ2-1; 9 positions match TRBD2. Unmatched junction bases numbered 5, after V lost 1 base and J lost 6 bases. The CDR3 sequence is 15 residues long. The germline V gene encodes CDR1 SGHRS and CDR2 YFSETQ. CDR3 sequence (DNA): TGCGCCAGCAGCTTGCGGCGGGAGGGTGGCAATGAGCAGTTCTTC. Amino acid sequence: CASSLRREGGNEQFF.

Sample share makes this clonotype medium-sized. This beta chain represents an off-target read in a library built for alpha chains; its size is of limited meaning. The V and J genes are TRBV12-3 or TRBV12-4 and TRBJ1-5; 7 nucleotides agree with TRBD1. The CDR3 is 13 amino acids. J lost 6 bases, V lost 10 bases, and 9 bases had no gene match. CDR3 in amino acids: CATSLGGGQPQHF. DNA for the CDR3: TGTGCCACCTCCCTAGGGGGCGGTCAGCCCCAGCATTTT.

Ten or more counts support this clonotype. For a library built for alpha chains, this beta chain is a stray read; little rests on its size. This chain links TRBV12-3 or TRBV12-4 with TRBJ1-3; 7 positions agree with TRBD1. With 0 bases clipped from V and 2 bases from J, the junction kept 1 base outside the gene matches. CDR3 length equals 15 residues. The CDR3 protein is CASSLAGTAGNTIYF. Written as DNA, the CDR3 is TGTGCCAGCAGTTTAGCAGGGACAGCTGGAAACACCATATATTTT.

This clonotype was observed at least ten times. This beta chain represents an off-target read in a library built for alpha chains; its size is of limited meaning. The chain is built from TRBV9 and TRBJ2-1; 11 bases match TRBD2. The junction had 7 bases not matched to a gene; V was cut back by 0 bases and J by 8 bases. The CDR3 is 16 amino acids. The germline gives CDR1 SGDLS, CDR2 YYNGEE. CDR3 nucleotide sequence: TGTGCCAGCAGCGTAGGACTAGCGGGATTTTTAGATGAGCAGTTCTTC. It encodes CASSVGLAGFLDEQFF.

Many counts were recorded for this clonotype. With the library built for alpha chains, this beta chain is off target and its frequency is not meaningful. V is TRBV6-6 and J is TRBJ2-3, with TRBD1 matching over 7 bases. Trimming at V came to 0 bases and at J to 0 bases, leaving 6 bases not matched to a gene. This CDR3 comprises 17 residues. CDR1 is MNHNY, CDR2 SVGAGI, per germline (reference sequence). CDR3 in amino acids: CASSYSGRGSSTDTQYF. As DNA, the CDR3 is TGTGCCAGCAGTTACTCTGGCAGGGGGAGCAGCACAGATACGCAGTATTTT.

This clonotype was seen ten or more times. This beta chain is off target for a library built for alpha chains, so its abundance means little. The chain joins TRBV2 to TRBJ2-2; no reliable D call. V was trimmed by 2 bases and J by 6 bases, leaving 10 bases between them. The length of the CDR3 is 14 residues. Germline lookup yields CDR1 SNHLY and CDR2 FYNNEI. Here the CDR3 DNA reads TGTGCCAGCAGTGAATCAACCCGGGCCGGGGAGCTGTTTTTT. Translating gives CASSESTRAGELFF.

As to this clonotype: Little can be read into the size of this beta chain, an off-target read in a library designed for alpha chains. V and J are TRBV4-2 and TRBJ2-7; 12 bases are a match to TRBD2. The CDR3 runs 16 residues. The V gene end was trimmed by 0 bases and the J gene end by 3 bases; junction bases not matched to a gene: 3. In germline, CDR1 is LGHNA, CDR2 YNFKEQ. CDR3 in amino acids: CASSQETSGGVYEQYF. The DNA of the CDR3 is TGTGCCAGCAGCCAAGAGACTAGCGGGGGAGTCTACGAGCAGTACTTC.

This clonotype qualifies as medium-sized. This beta chain represents an off-target read in a library built for alpha chains; its size is of limited meaning. The V call is TRBV4-1, the J call TRBJ2-7; the D is unclear. This CDR3 spans 14 amino acids. V was cut by 4 bases and J by 6 bases, with 16 bases left in between. From germline, CDR1 is MGHRA and CDR2 YSYEKL. The CDR3 DNA is TGCGCCAGCAGCCCCACCCCGGCGGAGTTCGAGCAGTACTTC. This codes for CASSPTPAEFEQYF.

This clonotype has a count of ten or more. A library made for alpha chains picked up this beta chain off target, so its size means little. The chain combines TRBV7-2 with TRBJ1-1; D unclear. The CDR3 extends over 15 amino acids. Trimming left V 5 bases short and J 6 bases short, with 19 bases between. Per the germline V gene, CDR1 is SGHTA and CDR2 is FQGNSA. CDR3 DNA sequence: TGTGCCAGCAGCCCTTTGAGGGCGGGCTGGGCTGAAGCTTTCTTT. Translation gives CASSPLRAGWAEAFF.

The table lists this clonotype with many counts. This beta chain appears as a stray read in a library generated for alpha chains; its size is not informative. The gene calls are TRBV20-1 and TRBJ2-1, with TRBD1 matching over 7 bases. CDR1 is DFQATT and CDR2 is SNEGSKA in the germline V gene (reference sequence). The length of the CDR3 is 13 residues. V trimming: 3 bases; J trimming: 7 bases; junction bases outside the gene matches: 6. CDR3 region: CSARTGQTNEQFF. CDR3 in DNA: TGCAGTGCTAGGACGGGACAGACGAATGAGCAGTTCTTC.